The clone carrying this TCR beta chain was observed a single time. PCR used 60 Vbeta primers and 13 Jbeta primers. Measured with immunoSEQ multiplex PCR; TCRdb has only the in-frame clones, and not every one. The sample carries roughly 150,000 clones, 82% recorded once. The record originates from a study of cytomegalovirus exposure and HLA in healthy donors. Germline V lookup: CDR1 SGHVS, CDR2 FQNEAQ. This CDR3 contains 15 residues. V lost 3 bases, J lost 5 bases, and 13 bases lay in between. The chain recombines TRBV7-8 with TRBJ1-4; perhaps TRBD1 as D (6 bases). The receptor comes from a girl aged 5-17 years in good health and CMV-seropositive. Material for sequencing was PBMCs. The CDR3 DNA reads TGTGCCAGCAGCTTGCGGGGGCGCGGGAATGAAAAACTGTTTTTT. Protein: CASSLRGRGNEKLFF.